The 22 T cell receptor beta chains below come from one sample, sequenced in a study of beta chain features in type 1 diabetes. Since all of the isolated RNA was reverse transcribed, expressed TCRB transcripts were what got sequenced. This table comes from immunoSEQ multiplex PCR, and its TCRdb copy is limited to in-frame clones, with some not included. Found here are hundreds of thousands of clones, 10% to 15% of them singletons; the top ten hold 0.017%. The sample taken for sequencing was naive CD4+ T cells from blood. The receptors were gathered from a man between 18 and 29 years old in good health.

The CDR3 DNA sequence: TGTGCCAGCAGCTTGATATCCGGGACAGGGACGTCAGATACGCAGTATTTT. Translated, it gives CASSLISGTGTSDTQYF. This chain links TRBV5-8 with TRBJ2-3, with 9 bases aligning to TRBD1. The CDR3 runs 17 residues. Germline CDR1 and CDR2: SGHTS and YDEGEE. V was clipped by 1 base and J by 4 bases; unmatched bases: 10.

This clone was recorded a few times. The chain recombines TRBV6-6 with TRBJ2-3, with 10 bases that match TRBD2. This CDR3 region has 12 residues. Unmatched junction bases numbered 13, after V lost 11 bases and J lost 14 bases. CDR1 is MNHNY and CDR2 is SVGAGI in the germline V gene (reference sequence). The CDR3 here is CAGESGGGILYF. The CDR3 DNA sequence: TGTGCCGGAGAGAGCGGGGGGGGAATACTGTATTTT.

This clone was detected only a few times. The rearrangement links TRBV7-2 to TRBJ2-1, with a weak D call TRBD2 (6 bases). This CDR3 region has 14 residues. CDR1 and CDR2 (germline): SGHTA, FQGNSA. Trimming left V 2 bases short and J 15 bases short, with 20 bases between. This CDR3 reads CASSLSTEEGVGFF. The CDR3 bases are TGTGCCAGCAGCTTAAGTACCGAGGAGGGAGTAGGGTTCTTC.

In its sample, this clone was seen a few times. This rearrangement joins TRBV5-4 to TRBJ2-2; 10 bases are a match to TRBD1. This CDR3 region has 16 residues. Germline CDR1 SGHNT, CDR2 YYREEE (reference sequence). J lost 2 bases, V lost 7 bases, and 8 bases had no gene match. CDR3 amino acids: CASFPGTGVNTGELFF. The CDR3, as DNA: TGTGCCAGCTTTCCCGGGACAGGGGTTAACACCGGGGAGCTGTTTTTT.

The chain carries TRBV6-5 and TRBJ2-7; 10 bases agree with TRBD2. This CDR3 spans 15 amino acids. Looked up from germline, CDR1 is MNHEY and CDR2 is SVGAGI. Trimming removed 3 bases from V and 4 bases from J; junction bases left unmatched: 6. The CDR3 region is CASSYQLAGVYEQYF. The CDR3 nucleotides read TGTGCCAGCAGTTATCAGCTAGCGGGAGTTTACGAGCAGTACTTC.

This clone was picked up a small number of times. This chain joins TRBV30 and TRBJ2-2; TRBD1 aligns across 7 bases. V gave up 2 bases and J gave up 7 bases; unmatched junction bases: 7. The CDR3 is 14 amino acids. Germline loops: CDR1 GTSNPN, CDR2 SVGIG (reference sequence). CDR3 DNA: TGTGCCTGGAGTCCCAGACAGGGAATCGGGGAGCTGTTTTTT. Amino acid sequence: CAWSPRQGIGELFF.

In this sample, this clone turned up a few times. V is TRBV7-3 and J is TRBJ2-3, with TRBD2 matching 9 bases. The trim removed 6 bases at V and 0 bases at J, leaving 7 bases unmatched. CDR3 length: 16 amino acids. The germline gives CDR1 SGHTA, CDR2 FQGTGA. The CDR3 is CASSPLAGTSTDTQYF. As DNA, the CDR3 is TGTGCCAGCAGTCCGCTAGCGGGGACTAGCACAGATACGCAGTATTTT.

This rearrangement joins TRBV28 to TRBJ1-6, with D uncertain. Germline V gene lookup returns CDR1 MDHEN and CDR2 SYDVKM. The ends were cut back, 6 bases at V and 9 bases at J, with 12 bases in the middle. The CDR3 extends over 13 amino acids. For the CDR3, the DNA is TGTGCCAGCAGGCCTAGGATGGGTTCACCCCTCCACTTT. Its protein product is CASRPRMGSPLHF.

This chain connects TRBV5-1 to TRBJ1-5; TRBD1 matches 8 bases. J lost 4 bases, V lost 4 bases, and 4 bases had no gene match. The CDR3 loop spans 14 amino acids. The germline CDR1 and CDR2 sequences are SGHRS and YFSETQ. In DNA, the CDR3 is TGCGCCAGCAGCCCGGGACAGGCTAATCAGCCCCAGCATTTT. Protein sequence: CASSPGQANQPQHF.

This clone showed up just a few times. CDR3 region: CAWSRDTQGKLFF. CDR3 DNA sequence: TGTGCCTGGAGCCGGGACACCCAGGGGAAACTGTTTTTT. V usage is TRBV30 and J usage is TRBJ1-4, with D possibly TRBD1 on 6 matching bases. This CDR3 has 13 residues. Germline V CDR1 and CDR2: GTSNPN, SVGIG (reference sequence). Trimming took 3 bases from V and 11 from J, leaving 16 bases between them. The full variable domain, with the rest looked up from reference TRBV30 and TRBJ1-4, is SQTIHQWPATLVQPVGSPLSLECTVEGTSNPNLYWYRQAAGRGLQLLFYSVGIGQISSEVPQNLSASRPQDRQFILSSKKLLLSDSGFYLCAWSRDTQGKLFFGSGTQLSVL.

This clone was recorded many times. The V gene is TRBV9, the J gene TRBJ2-4; 9 bases match TRBD2. Germline V gene lookup returns CDR1 SGDLS and CDR2 YYNGEE. V lost 5 bases and J lost 8; bases outside the gene matches: 8. The CDR3 loop spans 14 amino acids. The CDR3 sequence is CASSVSSGGDIQYF. The CDR3 nucleotides are TGTGCCAGCAGTGTTAGTAGCGGGGGTGACATTCAGTACTTC.

The chain uses TRBV6-5 and TRBJ2-5; 9 bases fit TRBD2. J lost 2 bases, V lost 1 base, and 2 bases had no gene match. CDR1 is MNHEY, CDR2 SVGAGI, per germline. CDR3 length: 15 residues. In DNA, the CDR3 is TGTGCCAGCAGTTACTTGACTAGCGGACAAGAGACCCAGTACTTC. Translated: CASSYLTSGQETQYF.

The chain recombines TRBV6-1 with TRBJ1-2, with 7 bases lining up with TRBD1. This CDR3 has 11 residues. J was trimmed by 4 bases and V by 11 bases; bases with no gene match: 4. Looked up from germline, CDR1 is MNHNS and CDR2 is SASEGT. CDR3 sequence reads: CAAGTVYGYTF. CDR3 in DNA: TGTGCCGCAGGGACAGTCTATGGCTACACCTTC.

This clone has just a few counts. The J gene is TRBJ2-7, the V gene TRBV2; D remains ambiguous. Germline V lookup: CDR1 SNHLY, CDR2 FYNNEI. The CDR3 runs 15 residues. V dropped 6 bases and J dropped 2 bases, with 17 bases sitting between them. CDR3: CASRPSRLLAYEQYF. The CDR3 DNA reads as TGTGCCAGCAGACCTTCTCGGTTGTTAGCCTACGAGCAGTACTTC.

The V and J genes are TRBV5-6 and TRBJ2-2, with 7 positions matching TRBD1. The V gene's germline CDR1 is SGHDT and CDR2 YYEEEE. CDR3 length: 16 amino acids. Trimming at V came to 4 bases and at J to 3 bases, leaving 9 bases not matched to a gene. The CDR3 DNA follows: TGTGCCAGCAGCCTTCTGACAGGGCAGTACACCGGGGAGCTGTTTTTT. Translation: CASSLLTGQYTGELFF. The complete variable domain, with remaining parts taken from reference TRBV5-6 and TRBJ2-2, reads DAGVTQSPTHLIKTRGQQVTLRCSPKSGHDTVSWYQQALGQGPQFIFQYYEEEERQRGNFPDRFSGHQFPNYSSELNVNALLLGDSALYLCASSLLTGQYTGELFFGEGSRLTVL.

This rearrangement joins TRBV4-2 to TRBJ2-3; a possible D gene is TRBD2 (6 bases). V was clipped by 1 base and J by 2 bases, with 13 bases between them. CDR1 is LGHNA and CDR2 is YNFKEQ in the germline V gene. The CDR3 contains 16 residues. The CDR3 spells CASSQGDWLDTDTQYF. CDR3 DNA sequence: TGTGCCAGCAGCCAAGGGGACTGGTTGGACACAGATACGCAGTATTTT.

This clone was counted between two and nine times. The chain uses TRBV7-2 and TRBJ2-7; no reliable D call. The CDR3 consists of 12 residues. V dropped 4 bases and J dropped 6 bases, with 10 bases sitting between them. The germline V gene has CDR1 SGHTA and CDR2 FQGNSA. The CDR3 loop is CASSSVYGEQYF. CDR3 bases: TGTGCCAGCAGCTCCGTCTATGGCGAGCAGTACTTC.

V and J are TRBV4-2 and TRBJ2-7; 10 bases line up with TRBD2. CDR3 length equals 13 residues. Germline values: CDR1 LGHNA, CDR2 YNFKEQ. The J segment lost 3 bases and the V segment lost 6 bases, leaving 2 bases of the junction unmatched. The CDR3 loop reads CASRLAGHYEQYF. CDR3 nucleotides: TGTGCCAGCAGACTAGCGGGACACTACGAGCAGTACTTC.

The V call is TRBV29-1, the J call TRBJ2-7; 12 bases map to TRBD2. Unmatched junction bases numbered 8, after V lost 7 bases and J lost 7 bases. The germline V gene has CDR1 SQVTM and CDR2 ANQGSEA. This CDR3 is 13 amino acids long. CDR3 nucleotide sequence: TGCAGCGCCAGACTAGCGGGAGCCCAAGAGCAGTACTTC. Translated: CSARLAGAQEQYF.

J is TRBJ2-1 and V is TRBV6-6; D is perhaps TRBD1 (5 bases). CDR1 and CDR2 (germline): MNHNY, SVGAGI (reference sequence). Trimming removed 6 bases at V and 9 bases at J, with 18 bases between. This CDR3 has 14 residues. CDR3 sequence (DNA): TGTGCCAGCAGCCGAGATCTTGGGGCTGGTGAGCAGTTCTTC. It is translated as CASSRDLGAGEQFF.

V usage is TRBV28 and J usage is TRBJ2-3; 8 bases map to TRBD2. V was clipped by 3 bases and J by 0 bases; unmatched bases: 2. This CDR3 spans 15 amino acids. Germline CDR1 reads MDHEN; CDR2 reads SYDVKM. CDR3 sequence (DNA): TGTGCCAGCAGTTTCAGCGGGGGAAGCACAGATACGCAGTATTTT. As protein: CASSFSGGSTDTQYF.

In this sample, this clone turned up a few times. The gene calls are TRBV9 and TRBJ2-2; D may be TRBD1 (5 bases). Trimming left V 7 bases short and J 4 bases short, with 17 bases between. Germline CDR1 reads SGDLS; CDR2 reads YYNGEE. The CDR3 runs to 15 residues. The CDR3 DNA follows: TGTGCCAGCTCACCACCAGGGCAGGTCACCGGGGAGCTGTTTTTT. It specifies CASSPPGQVTGELFF. Supplemented by reference TRBV9 and TRBJ2-2, the full variable domain reads DSGVTQTPKHLITATGQRVTLRCSPRSGDLSVYWYQQSLDQGLQFLIQYYNGEERAKGNILERFSAQQFPDLHSELNLSSLELGDSALYFCASSPPGQVTGELFFGEGSRLTVL.